Below, 32 T cell receptor beta chains from the same sample are listed, as sequenced in a study of blood T cell dynamics during melanoma immunotherapy. Clones were read by immunoSEQ multiplex PCR, and TCRdb kept only the in-frame ones, dropping some. This sample has about 12,000 clones, with nearly 90% found just once. Noted time point: pre-treatment baseline. Specimen: blood, collected from a patient treated with checkpoint blockade. The source of these receptors is a human donor with melanoma.

This chain uses TRBV7-9 with TRBJ1-4; D gene ambiguous. Germline values: CDR1 SEHNR, CDR2 FQNEAQ (reference sequence). The CDR3 contains 15 residues. V lost 2 bases, J lost 0 bases, and 7 bases lay in between. The CDR3 coding sequence is TGTGCCAGCAGCTTACCCAGTGCAACTAATGAAAAACTGTTTTTT. Translating gives CASSLPSATNEKLFF.

The genes are TRBV16 and TRBJ1-5; the D gene is possibly TRBD1 (5 bases). Trimming cost V 2 bases and J 8 bases, with 16 bases left between them. This CDR3 is built from 15 residues. Germline values: CDR1 KGHSY, CDR2 FQNENV. DNA of the CDR3: TGTGCCAGCAGCCAAACCGACAGTCCCTTGGAGCCCCAGCATTTT. It encodes CASSQTDSPLEPQHF.

The chain employs TRBV6-5 and TRBJ1-5, with D unclear. V was cut by 9 bases and J by 2 bases, with 14 bases left in between. Looked up from germline, CDR1 is MNHEY and CDR2 is SVGAGI. This CDR3 region has 14 residues. This chain's CDR3 is CASSREAGNQPQHF. In DNA, the CDR3 is TGTGCCAGTTCAAGGGAGGCGGGCAATCAGCCCCAGCATTTT.

V usage is TRBV4-2 and J usage is TRBJ2-3; 9 bases match TRBD1. The CDR3 covers 16 residues. Trimming removed 3 bases from V and 3 bases from J; junction bases left unmatched: 7. Germline V gene lookup returns CDR1 LGHNA and CDR2 YNFKEQ. CDR3 DNA sequence: TGTGCCAGCAGCCAGGAAGACAGGGGGATGACAGATACGCAGTATTTT. Protein: CASSQEDRGMTDTQYF.

The CDR3 DNA follows: TGTGCCAGCAGTTACGGAGGCGGGGGGAGGACTGAAGCTTTCTTT. Encoded protein: CASSYGGGGRTEAFF. The chain recombines TRBV6-5 with TRBJ1-1; D perhaps matches TRBD1 (5 bases). CDR1 and CDR2 (germline): MNHEY, SVGAGI. V gave up 2 bases and J gave up 5 bases, with 15 bases separating them. The CDR3 has 15 residues.

The rearrangement links TRBV9 to TRBJ2-3; D may be TRBD1 (5 bases). This CDR3 is 15 amino acids long. CDR1 is SGDLS and CDR2 is YYNGEE in the germline V gene. The V and J ends lost 0 bases and 0 bases respectively, with 8 bases between them. CDR3 residues: CASSVGGGSTDTQYF. The DNA of the CDR3 is TGTGCCAGCAGCGTAGGGGGCGGTAGCACAGATACGCAGTATTTT.

The V gene is TRBV4-1, the J gene TRBJ2-7, with 10 bases matching TRBD1. The germline V gene encodes CDR1 MGHRA and CDR2 YSYEKL. V shed 1 base, J shed 7 bases, and the junction held 7 bases outside the gene matches. This CDR3 spans 15 amino acids. The CDR3 nucleotides are TGCGCCAGCAGCCAAGTGGGGACAGGGGCGCGTGAGCAGTACTTC. Amino acid sequence: CASSQVGTGAREQYF.

Here the CDR3 reads CASSLFNSQNTEAFF. In DNA, the CDR3 is TGTGCCAGCAGCTTATTTAACAGTCAGAACACTGAAGCTTTCTTT. The rearrangement joins TRBV5-6 to TRBJ1-1, with unresolved D. Germline V lookup: CDR1 SGHDT, CDR2 YYEEEE. Trimming removed 2 bases at V and 1 base at J, with 12 bases between. The CDR3 is made up of 15 amino acids.

The chain is built from TRBV28 and TRBJ1-3; the D gene is possibly TRBD1 (6 bases). CDR1 MDHEN and CDR2 SYDVKM come from the germline V gene. Trimming took off 7 bases at V and 4 bases at J, with 20 bases between the two ends. CDR3 length equals 16 residues. This CDR3 reads CASTQDQGYSGNTIYF. CDR3 coding DNA: TGTGCCAGCACCCAGGATCAGGGGTATTCAGGAAACACCATATATTTT.

The rearrangement joins TRBV29-1 to TRBJ2-3, with a possible D match to TRBD2 (5 bases). This CDR3 contains 15 residues. CDR1 and CDR2 from the germline V gene are SQVTM and ANQGSEA. Trimming took off 0 bases at V and 6 bases at J, with 16 bases between the two ends. The DNA of the CDR3 is TGCAGCGTTGAAGACCCGACCCATGGGAGTGATACGCAGTATTTT. It translates to CSVEDPTHGSDTQYF.

This clone turned up a few times. V usage is TRBV10-1 and J usage is TRBJ2-7; D is perhaps TRBD2 (5 bases). V lost 2 bases to trimming and J lost 1 base, with 6 bases between them. Germline values: CDR1 WNHNN, CDR2 SYGVQD (reference sequence). The CDR3 has 13 amino acids. DNA for the CDR3: TGCGCCAGCAGTGAGAGCGGATCCTACGAGCAGTACTTC. It encodes CASSESGSYEQYF.

The V and J genes are TRBV7-9 and TRBJ2-1; perhaps TRBD2 as D (5 bases). Germline V CDR1 and CDR2: SEHNR, FQNEAQ (reference sequence). The CDR3 runs 14 residues. V lost 2 bases, J lost 5 bases, and 10 bases lay in between. This CDR3 reads CASSLIEGNNEQFF. For the CDR3, the DNA is TGTGCCAGCAGCTTAATTGAGGGAAACAATGAGCAGTTCTTC. Filled out from reference TRBV7-9 and TRBJ2-1, the complete variable domain reads DTGVSQNPRHKITKRGQNVTFRCDPISEHNRLYWYRQTLGQGPEFLTYFQNEAQLEKSRLLSDRFSAERPKGSFSTLEIQRTEQGDSAMYLCASSLIEGNNEQFFGPGTRLTVL.

The V gene is TRBV19, the J gene TRBJ1-4; D may be TRBD1 (5 bases). Germline values: CDR1 LNHDA, CDR2 SQIVND (reference sequence). This CDR3 is 17 amino acids long. Trimming cost V 4 bases and J 4 bases, with 19 bases left between them. The CDR3 here is CASSRGRFAGFNEKLFF. CDR3 nucleotides: TGTGCCAGTAGTAGGGGACGGTTTGCAGGGTTTAATGAAAAACTGTTTTTT.

The chain uses TRBV2 and TRBJ2-1; the match to TRBD2 covers 8 bases. CDR3 length: 16 amino acids. Germline V lookup: CDR1 SNHLY, CDR2 FYNNEI. V shed 1 base, J shed 6 bases, and the junction held 8 bases outside the gene matches. CDR3 sequence (DNA): TGTGCCAGCAGTGAAGACGGGAGGGAAGGGTCCAATGAGCAGTTCTTC. Translating gives CASSEDGREGSNEQFF. The variable domain in full, with the rest retrieved from reference TRBV2 and TRBJ2-1, is EPEVTQTPSHQVTQMGQEVILRCVPISNHLYFYWYRQILGQKVEFLVSFYNNEISEKSEIFDDQFSVERPDGSNFTLKIRSTKLEDSAMYFCASSEDGREGSNEQFFGPGTRLTVL.

In DNA, the CDR3 is TGTGCCAGCAGCTCCGGACAGGGCATGTACTTC. It is translated as CASSSGQGMYF. The chain uses TRBV11-2 and TRBJ2-7; 8 positions agree with TRBD1. This CDR3 region has 11 residues. The trim removed 4 bases at V and 12 bases at J, leaving 5 bases unmatched. The V gene's germline CDR1 is SGHAT and CDR2 FQNNGV.

The chain couples TRBV6-4 to TRBJ2-2, with TRBD1 identical over 8 bases. Unmatched junction bases numbered 0, after V lost 0 bases and J lost 6 bases. Germline CDR1 and CDR2: MRHNA and SNTAGT. The CDR3 is made up of 14 amino acids. The CDR3 DNA sequence: TGTGCCAGCAGTGACTCGACAGGGGCCGGGGAGCTGTTTTTT. Protein: CASSDSTGAGELFF.

The V call is TRBV4-3, the J call TRBJ1-1; D is uncertain. This CDR3 is built from 18 residues. Trimming took 0 bases from V and 0 from J, leaving 17 bases between them. Looked up from germline, CDR1 is LGHNA and CDR2 is YSLEER. The CDR3 sequence is CASSQEPVGKGMNTEAFF. DNA for the CDR3: TGCGCCAGCAGCCAAGAGCCCGTTGGTAAGGGAATGAACACTGAAGCTTTCTTT.

This clone is a singleton in its sample. The rearrangement uses TRBV27 and TRBJ2-1, with 9 bases identical to TRBD2. Germline V gene lookup returns CDR1 MNHEY and CDR2 SMNVEV (reference sequence). CDR3 length equals 15 residues. V shed 2 bases and J 7 bases; nucleotides not matched to a gene: 6. The DNA of the CDR3 is TGTGCCAGCAGTTTAAGGCTAGCGGGAACGAATGAGCAGTTCTTC. The encoded protein is CASSLRLAGTNEQFF.

This clone is a singleton in its sample. This rearrangement joins TRBV7-6 to TRBJ1-2; D unresolved. This CDR3 comprises 14 residues. Trimming took off 1 base at V and 0 bases at J, with 6 bases between the two ends. Germline V gene sequence: CDR1 SGHVS, CDR2 FNYEAQ. The CDR3 DNA follows: TGTGCCAGCAGCTTAGGAGTTTCTAACTATGGCTACACCTTC. Protein: CASSLGVSNYGYTF.

The V call is TRBV19, the J call TRBJ1-2, with a possible D match to TRBD1 (5 bases). V lost 3 bases, J lost 5 bases, and 16 bases lay in between. CDR1 LNHDA and CDR2 SQIVND come from the germline V gene (reference sequence). The CDR3 contains 15 residues. The CDR3 DNA reads TGTGCCAGTAGTATCCAGGGAATGGGACTATATGGCTACACCTTC. This encodes CASSIQGMGLYGYTF.

V is TRBV6-1 and J is TRBJ1-1; 8 bases fit TRBD1. V was pared by 6 bases and J by 3 bases, with 0 bases of the junction left unmatched. The germline V gene encodes CDR1 MNHNS and CDR2 SASEGT. The CDR3 totals 12 residues. The CDR3 bases are TGTGCCAGCAGGGACAGGGACACTGAAGCTTTCTTT. Encoded protein: CASRDRDTEAFF.

The rearrangement links TRBV6-6 to TRBJ1-2, with no clear D. This CDR3 has 13 amino acids. Trimming left V 5 bases short and J 3 bases short, with 10 bases between. CDR1 and CDR2 from the germline V gene are MNHNY and SVGAGI (reference sequence). The CDR3 protein is CASSGYQHYGYTF. For the CDR3, the DNA is TGTGCCAGCAGTGGATATCAGCACTATGGCTACACCTTC.

The chain couples TRBV29-1 to TRBJ2-1, with D perhaps TRBD2 (6 bases). Germline CDR1 reads SQVTM; CDR2 reads ANQGSEA. The CDR3 is 12 residues long. V dropped 1 base and J dropped 10 bases, with 11 bases sitting between them. The DNA for the CDR3 is TGCAGCGTTGAAGCGGGGGTCAAGGAGCAGTTCTTC. Protein: CSVEAGVKEQFF.

The V call is TRBV19, the J call TRBJ1-1; maybe TRBD1 (6 bases). This CDR3 is built from 13 residues. The V gene lost 3 bases and the J gene lost 5 bases, with 10 bases spanning the gap. Germline V gene lookup returns CDR1 LNHDA and CDR2 SQIVND (reference sequence). Here the CDR3 reads CASSMIGGTEAFF. The DNA of the CDR3 is TGTGCCAGTAGTATGATAGGGGGGACTGAAGCTTTCTTT.

Only a few counts were recorded for this clone. This chain connects TRBV2 to TRBJ1-5, with 7 bases lining up with TRBD1. Germline CDR1 and CDR2: SNHLY and FYNNEI. V was clipped by 6 bases and J by 1 base; unmatched bases: 15. CDR3 size: 18 residues. CDR3 sequence (DNA): TGTGCCAGCAGCGGGGTGCCCGGACAGGATAGGAGCAATCAGCCCCAGCATTTT. This encodes CASSGVPGQDRSNQPQHF.

This clone was seen only once. This chain joins TRBV4-1 and TRBJ2-7; 8 positions match TRBD2. There are 16 residues in the CDR3. CDR1 is MGHRA, CDR2 YSYEKL, per germline. Trimming cost V 1 base and J 2 bases; bases outside gene matches: 7. CDR3 sequence: CASSQASGTRAYEQYF. CDR3 bases: TGCGCCAGCAGCCAAGCTTCCGGGACTAGAGCCTACGAGCAGTACTTC.

The chain combines TRBV19 with TRBJ2-3; 9 bases agree with TRBD2. This CDR3 region has 19 residues. Looked up from germline, CDR1 is LNHDA and CDR2 is SQIVND (reference sequence). V was pared by 4 bases and J by 1 base, with 15 bases of the junction left unmatched. CDR3: CASSKPKREARRGTDTQYF. In nucleotides, the CDR3 is TGTGCCAGTAGTAAACCAAAGCGGGAGGCCCGTCGCGGCACAGATACGCAGTATTTT. Full variable domain (outside the CDR3, taken from reference TRBV19 and TRBJ2-3): DGGITQSPKYLFRKEGQNVTLSCEQNLNHDAMYWYRQDPGQGLRLIYYSQIVNDFQKGDIAEGYSVSREKKESFPLTVTSAQKNPTAFYLCASSKPKREARRGTDTQYFGPGTRLTVL.

V gene TRBV7-3 combines with J gene TRBJ2-7; maybe TRBD1 (6 bases). Looked up from germline, CDR1 is SGHTA and CDR2 is FQGTGA. This CDR3 comprises 15 residues. The V end lost 4 bases, the J end lost 3 bases, and 16 bases lay between the germline ends. This CDR3 is CASSSQGSGNYEQYF. The CDR3 nucleotides are TGTGCCAGCAGCTCACAGGGATCGGGTAACTACGAGCAGTACTTC.

This chain links TRBV5-6 with TRBJ1-1; possibly TRBD1 for D (6 bases). The CDR3 has 15 residues. The germline V gene has CDR1 SGHDT and CDR2 YYEEEE. Trimming left V 2 bases short and J 4 bases short, with 15 bases between. The CDR3 sequence: CASSFEARGTTEAFF. CDR3 sequence (DNA): TGTGCCAGCAGCTTCGAAGCCAGGGGAACCACTGAAGCTTTCTTT.

The chain combines TRBV7-9 with TRBJ1-2; D unclear. V lost 3 bases and J 2 bases, leaving 7 bases between the germline ends. Per germline, CDR1 SEHNR and CDR2 FQNEAQ (reference sequence). The CDR3 covers 13 residues. The CDR3 sequence is CASSFGQNYGYTF. Written as DNA, the CDR3 is TGTGCCAGCAGCTTCGGGCAGAACTATGGCTACACCTTC.

The chain employs TRBV18 and TRBJ1-2, with 7 bases that match TRBD1. Germline V CDR1 and CDR2: KGHSH, LQKENI. This CDR3 spans 15 amino acids. V lost 3 bases, J lost 5 bases, and 9 bases stayed unmatched. CDR3 nucleotide sequence: TGTGCCAGCTCACCGATTGACAGGGAGGGGTATGGCTACACCTTC. Protein: CASSPIDREGYGYTF. Full variable domain (outside the CDR3, taken from reference TRBV18 and TRBJ1-2): NAGVMQNPRHLVRRRGQEARLRCSPMKGHSHVYWYRQLPEEGLKFMVYLQKENIIDESGMPKERFSAEFPKEGPSILRIQQVVRGDSAAYFCASSPIDREGYGYTFGSGTRLTVV.

The chain joins TRBV5-6 to TRBJ1-1; TRBD1 matches at 8 bases. J lost 9 bases, V lost 3 bases, and 4 bases had no gene match. The CDR3 extends over 12 amino acids. Germline-derived CDR1 and CDR2 are SGHDT and YYEEEE. The CDR3, as DNA: TGTGCCAGCAGCTCAGGACAGGGAAAAGCTTTCTTT. Its protein is CASSSGQGKAFF.